Here is one T cell receptor beta chain with its context. What it binds is not known. Germline-derived CDR1 and CDR2 are MNHEY and SMNVEV (reference sequence). The CDR3 contains 14 residues. V lost 6 bases and J 0 bases, leaving 10 bases between the germline ends. This specimen belongs to a study of blood T cells in healthy people across ages. Looking at the study overall: Template switching picked up about one barcoded beta molecule for each two T cells. Study-level findings and limits: Donors of long life had a larger count of naive CD4+ cells and greater diversity than aged donors.

Then a second PCR, running roughly 7 to 11 cycles, was carried out with a sample-barcoded 5' primer and a J-beta primer mix. In TCRdb, the 5' RACE reads were re-called with MiXCR into one record per CDR3 protein. The top ten hold 7.9% of the sample, which has roughly 1,500,000 distinct CDR3 sequences, around 39% seen once. The V and J genes are TRBV27 and TRBJ2-3; D gene unclear. Sequenced material: blood. This TCR was recovered from a woman younger than 35 in good health. The DNA of the CDR3 is TGTGCCAGCAGCTTGATTAGGAGCACAGATACGCAGTATTTT. Its translation: CASSLIRSTDTQYF.